The 32 T cell receptor beta chains reported below all come from one sample, sequenced in a study of relationships among human T cell subsets. Memory T cells were selected with anti-CD45RO beads from the CD45RA-negative fraction. From mRNA, alpha and beta CDR3 regions were amplified using semiquantitative ARM-PCR. In ARM-PCR, communal superprimers followed tagged nested gene-specific primers for exponential amplification. From the multiplex PCR reads, TCRdb called clonotypes with MiXCR, one entry per CDR3 protein. This table has more than 7,000 distinct CDR3 sequences, around 52% appearing once. The sequenced sample consisted of memory T cells sorted from blood. These receptors originate from a man aged 35-49 years in good health.

The chain employs TRBV5-1 and TRBJ2-1; 10 bases map to TRBD2. Germline V gene data show CDR1 as SGHRS and CDR2 as YFSETQ. CDR3 length: 15 residues. J lost 0 bases, V lost 7 bases, and 4 bases had no gene match. CDR3 DNA: TGCGCCAGCGGAGCGGGAGGGGTCTCCTACAATGAGCAGTTCTTC. Protein product: CASGAGGVSYNEQFF.

The chain uses TRBV28 and TRBJ1-2; D is ambiguous. CDR3 length equals 14 residues. Germline CDR1 and CDR2: MDHEN and SYDVKM. Trimming stripped 5 bases from V and 8 bases from J, with 18 bases between. CDR3: CASSALRDPAGYTF. The CDR3 DNA reads TGTGCCAGCAGTGCGCTCCGGGATCCGGCGGGCTACACCTTC.

The table lists this clonotype with a count of one. The chain combines TRBV7-2 with TRBJ2-5; TRBD2 is a possible D gene (6 bases). Trimming shortened V by 3 bases and J by 4 bases, and 12 bases separated the two germline ends. This CDR3 comprises 14 residues. Germline V gene data show CDR1 as SGHTA and CDR2 as FQGNSA. CDR3 residues: CASSFNGRSETQYF. CDR3 bases: TGTGCCAGCAGCTTCAACGGGAGATCAGAGACCCAGTACTTC.

This clonotype was detected only a few times. The DNA for the CDR3 is TGTGCCAGCAGTTTAACTTCTACCTACAATGAGCAGTTCTTC. This translates into CASSLTSTYNEQFF. The chain combines TRBV12-3 or TRBV12-4 with TRBJ2-1; no reliable D call. CDR3 length: 14 amino acids. V was cut by 2 bases and J by 2 bases, with 7 bases left in between.

The chain joins TRBV2 to TRBJ2-4; TRBD1 matches 7 bases. Germline CDR1 is SNHLY and CDR2 is FYNNEI. With 6 bases clipped from V and 6 bases from J, the junction kept 2 bases outside the gene matches. CDR3 length: 12 amino acids. CDR3 sequence (DNA): TGTGCCAGCAGGGGACAGTCAAACATTCAGTACTTC. Its protein is CASRGQSNIQYF.

The chain uses TRBV7-2 and TRBJ2-3, with 14 bases that match TRBD2. CDR3 length: 16 residues. The germline CDR1 and CDR2 sequences are SGHTA and FQGNSA. Trimming removed 4 bases from V and 3 bases from J; junction bases left unmatched: 3. This CDR3 reads CASSSRTSGRTDTQYF. As DNA, the CDR3 is TGTGCCAGCAGCTCCCGGACTAGCGGGAGGACAGATACGCAGTATTTT.

The chain recombines TRBV18 with TRBJ2-4, with 8 bases lining up with TRBD1. The CDR3 totals 17 residues. With 5 bases clipped from V and 0 bases from J, the junction kept 9 bases outside the gene matches. CDR1 and CDR2 (germline): KGHSH, LQKENI. The CDR3 DNA reads TGTGCCAGCTCATCGACAGGGGTACTACTAGCCAAAAACATTCAGTACTTC. Its translation: CASSSTGVLLAKNIQYF.

The chain combines TRBV6-5 with TRBJ1-1; D unclear. The CDR3 runs to 14 residues. Germline V gene sequence: CDR1 MNHEY, CDR2 SVGAGI. Trimming removed 6 bases from V and 6 bases from J, with 17 bases in between. Written as DNA, the CDR3 is TGTGCCAGCAGGACGGACTGGGGTGGGTCTGAAGCTTTCTTT. This codes for CASRTDWGGSEAFF.

The chain joins TRBV28 to TRBJ2-1; maybe TRBD2 (5 bases). The CDR3 has 16 amino acids. The V end was cut by 5 bases, the J end by 3 bases, with 17 bases between. Germline V gene data show CDR1 as MDHEN and CDR2 as SYDVKM. CDR3 in amino acids: CASSPPLTSGYNEQFF. In DNA form, the CDR3 reads TGTGCCAGCAGTCCGCCTCTCACCAGCGGCTACAATGAGCAGTTCTTC.

The gene calls are TRBV27 and TRBJ2-5; D perhaps matches TRBD1 (6 bases). Trimming removed 6 bases at V and 3 bases at J, with 11 bases between. Germline V gene lookup returns CDR1 MNHEY and CDR2 SMNVEV (reference sequence). This CDR3 is 13 amino acids long. The CDR3 loop is CASSLQGEETQYF. CDR3 DNA sequence: TGTGCCAGCAGCCTACAGGGTGAAGAGACCCAGTACTTC.

There are a few counts of this clonotype. This chain joins TRBV28 and TRBJ2-7, with 11 bases that match TRBD2. Germline V gene sequence: CDR1 MDHEN, CDR2 SYDVKM. Trimming took 3 bases from V and 6 from J; bases not matched to a gene: 10. The CDR3 runs 16 residues. CDR3 region: CASSFLGLAEGSEQYF. The CDR3 DNA follows: TGTGCCAGCAGTTTCCTGGGACTAGCGGAAGGGAGCGAGCAGTACTTC.

This clonotype was found a few times. The rearrangement uses TRBV11-2 and TRBJ2-5; D gene uncertain. Per the germline V gene, CDR1 is SGHAT and CDR2 is FQNNGV. The length of the CDR3 is 13 residues. The V end lost 0 bases, the J end lost 9 bases, and 11 bases lay between the germline ends. Here the CDR3 reads CASSLDSVGAQYF. DNA for the CDR3: TGTGCCAGCAGCTTAGATTCGGTAGGAGCCCAGTACTTC.

The rearrangement uses TRBV12-3 or TRBV12-4 and TRBJ2-5, with 10 positions matching TRBD1. CDR3 length: 15 residues. V shed 5 bases and J 5 bases; nucleotides not matched to a gene: 8. The CDR3 bases are TGTGCCAGCAGTACGGGACAGGGGAGGAGTGAGACCCAGTACTTC. Residues: CASSTGQGRSETQYF.

V gene TRBV6-6 combines with J gene TRBJ2-7, with TRBD2 matching over 9 bases. Per the germline V gene, CDR1 is MNHNY and CDR2 is SVGAGI (reference sequence). The CDR3 runs 15 residues. V dropped 2 bases and J dropped 10; count of bases not matched to a gene: 12. CDR3 region: CASSYPSGEGTKQYF. The CDR3 bases are TGTGCCAGCAGTTACCCTAGCGGGGAGGGTACGAAACAGTACTTC.

This clonotype has a handful of counts. The V call is TRBV25-1, the J call TRBJ1-1; TRBD1 matches at 9 bases. The V gene's germline CDR1 is MGHDK and CDR2 SYGVNS. Trimming removed 3 bases from V and 7 bases from J; junction bases left unmatched: 6. The CDR3 is 14 residues long. The CDR3 is CASSDPGTGIEAFF. CDR3 DNA sequence: TGTGCCAGCAGTGATCCCGGGACAGGGATTGAAGCTTTCTTT.

This clonotype was seen a handful of times. The chain couples TRBV28 to TRBJ1-5; tentatively, D is TRBD1 (5 bases). V shed 5 bases and J shed 11 bases, with 19 bases lying between them. The CDR3 runs 14 residues. In germline, CDR1 is MDHEN, CDR2 SYDVKM. The CDR3 sequence: CASSPGTVPPAQHF. CDR3 sequence (DNA): TGTGCCAGCAGTCCCGGGACGGTGCCCCCGGCCCAGCATTTT. Based on the CDR3 plus reference TRBV28 and TRBJ1-5, the full variable domain is DVKVTQSSRYLVKRTGEKVFLECVQDMDHENMFWYRQDPGLGLRLIYFSYDVKMKEKGDIPEGYSVSREKKERFSLILESASTNQTSMYLCASSPGTVPPAQHFGDGTRLSIL.

The rearrangement uses TRBV10-2 and TRBJ1-1, with 9 bases matching TRBD1. V lost 11 bases to trimming and J lost 2 bases; unmatched junction nucleotides: 12. Germline assignment: CDR1 WSHSY and CDR2 SAAADI. The length of the CDR3 is 15 residues. CDR3 in DNA: TGCGCCGGGATGTCCGGGACAGGGCATAACACTGAAGCTTTCTTT. Its translation: CAGMSGTGHNTEAFF.

J is TRBJ2-7 and V is TRBV12-3 or TRBV12-4; TRBD1 is a possible D gene (6 bases). This CDR3 has 11 residues. Trimming took off 5 bases at V and 6 bases at J, with 8 bases between the two ends. The CDR3 sequence is CASSGGGEQYF. In nucleotides, the CDR3 is TGTGCCAGCAGTGGGGGCGGCGAGCAGTACTTC.

In its sample, this clonotype was seen a few times. V and J are TRBV20-1 and TRBJ1-1, with D perhaps matching TRBD1 (6 bases). The CDR3 extends over 14 amino acids. Trimming removed 3 bases at V and 5 bases at J, with 16 bases between. CDR1 and CDR2 from the germline V gene are DFQATT and SNEGSKA (reference sequence). The CDR3 is CSASTGRQGTEAFF. Written as DNA, the CDR3 is TGCAGTGCTAGTACGGGGCGGCAGGGGACTGAAGCTTTCTTT.

The chain has TRBV11-2 and TRBJ2-1, with D possibly matching TRBD2 (6 bases). V was trimmed by 3 bases and J by 6 bases, leaving 12 bases between them. Germline CDR1 and CDR2: SGHAT and FQNNGV. The CDR3 spans 14 residues. The CDR3: CASSFGGMGNEQFF. The CDR3 nucleotides read TGTGCCAGCAGCTTCGGCGGGATGGGCAATGAGCAGTTCTTC.

The gene calls are TRBV6-6 and TRBJ2-3; TRBD2 matches 9 bases. Germline CDR1 MNHNY, CDR2 SVGAGI (reference sequence). The CDR3 sequence is 13 residues long. With 7 bases clipped from V and 5 bases from J, the junction kept 4 bases outside the gene matches. CDR3 loop: CASKSGGRDTQYF. The CDR3 DNA reads TGTGCCAGCAAAAGCGGGGGGCGAGATACGCAGTATTTT.

The chain has TRBV29-1 and TRBJ2-7; 10 nucleotides match TRBD1. The CDR3 contains 12 residues. CDR1 and CDR2 from the germline V gene are SQVTM and ANQGSEA. With 6 bases clipped from V and 6 bases from J, the junction kept 5 bases outside the gene matches. The DNA of the CDR3 is TGCAGCGTGGGACAGGGGAGTGTCGAGCAGTACTTC. It specifies CSVGQGSVEQYF.

The chain has TRBV5-1 and TRBJ2-1, with 8 bases lining up with TRBD2. Germline CDR1 reads SGHRS; CDR2 reads YFSETQ. The CDR3 has 15 amino acids. The trim removed 4 bases at V and 7 bases at J, leaving 10 bases unmatched. CDR3 coding DNA: TGCGCCAGCAGCGCGGCCCCGACTAGCGCGAATGAGCAGTTCTTC. It encodes CASSAAPTSANEQFF.

V and J are TRBV7-8 and TRBJ2-3; D may correspond to TRBD1 or TRBD2 (6 bases each). V was cut by 3 bases and J by 4 bases, with 8 bases left in between. There are 13 residues in the CDR3. From germline, CDR1 is SGHVS and CDR2 FQNEAQ. For the CDR3, the DNA is TGTGCCAGCAGCTTCGGGGGCTCAGATACGCAGTATTTT. This translates into CASSFGGSDTQYF.

The chain has TRBV18 and TRBJ2-1, with D possibly TRBD1 on 5 matching bases. CDR3 length equals 13 residues. Per germline, CDR1 KGHSH and CDR2 LQKENI. Deletions cut 2 bases from V and 7 bases from J, with 9 bases between. CDR3 sequence: CASSPSGQNEQFF. CDR3 in DNA: TGTGCCAGCTCACCATCAGGGCAGAATGAGCAGTTCTTC.

This clonotype was seen just once. The rearrangement joins TRBV6-5 to TRBJ1-2; 7 positions agree with TRBD1. The CDR3 is made up of 15 amino acids. The germline V gene encodes CDR1 MNHEY and CDR2 SVGAGI. Germline trimming cut 8 bases from V and 7 bases from J; bases unmatched to any gene: 16. The CDR3 is CASAPFGTAGGGYTF. Here the CDR3 DNA reads TGTGCCAGCGCTCCTTTTGGGACAGCTGGAGGTGGCTACACCTTC.

V usage is TRBV28 and J usage is TRBJ1-3; D might be TRBD1 (5 bases). Trimming cost V 7 bases and J 1 base, with 14 bases left between them. CDR3 length: 15 amino acids. CDR1 MDHEN and CDR2 SYDVKM come from the germline V gene. The CDR3, as DNA: TGTGCCAGCATCCGGGGGGTTCGATCTGGAAACACCATATATTTT. This translates into CASIRGVRSGNTIYF.

V and J are TRBV11-1 and TRBJ1-4, with a possible D match to TRBD1 (5 bases). Trimming removed 6 bases from V and 11 bases from J, with 19 bases in between. CDR1 is SGHAT and CDR2 is FQDESV in the germline V gene (reference sequence). There are 14 residues in the CDR3. The CDR3 sequence is CASSPLEGIGKLFF. In DNA form, the CDR3 reads TGTGCCAGCAGTCCCCTGGAGGGGATCGGGAAACTGTTTTTT.

V and J are TRBV5-1 and TRBJ2-5; 8 bases are shared with TRBD2. The V and J ends lost 1 base and 1 base, in that order; junction bases with no gene match: 6. CDR1 is SGHRS and CDR2 is YFSETQ in the germline V gene. The CDR3 contains 16 residues. The CDR3: CASSLPETSVQETQYF. The CDR3 DNA reads TGCGCCAGCAGCTTGCCCGAGACTAGCGTCCAAGAGACCCAGTACTTC.

The chain's CDR3 is CASSWDRSHQQYF. The CDR3 nucleotides are TGTGCCAGCAGCTGGGACCGCAGTCACCAGCAGTACTTC. The chain links TRBV6-1 to TRBJ2-7, with D perhaps being TRBD1 or TRBD2 (5 bases each). Germline loops: CDR1 MNHNS, CDR2 SASEGT. Trimming took 6 bases from V and 8 from J, leaving 17 bases between them. The CDR3 loop spans 13 amino acids.

V gene TRBV28 combines with J gene TRBJ2-2; no clear D gene. V was trimmed by 7 bases and J by 5 bases, leaving 8 bases between them. The CDR3 loop spans 12 amino acids. Germline V gene sequence: CDR1 MDHEN, CDR2 SYDVKM. This chain's CDR3 is CASKILTGELFF. The CDR3 nucleotides read TGTGCCAGCAAAATCCTAACCGGGGAGCTGTTTTTT.

This chain uses TRBV4-1 with TRBJ2-1; 11 bases fit TRBD2. Germline V gene lookup returns CDR1 MGHRA and CDR2 YSYEKL. Trimming cost V 1 base and J 5 bases; bases outside gene matches: 4. This CDR3 comprises 16 residues. The DNA of the CDR3 is TGCGCCAGCAGCCAAGGCTTAGCGGGAGGGAACAATGAGCAGTTCTTC. It encodes CASSQGLAGGNNEQFF.